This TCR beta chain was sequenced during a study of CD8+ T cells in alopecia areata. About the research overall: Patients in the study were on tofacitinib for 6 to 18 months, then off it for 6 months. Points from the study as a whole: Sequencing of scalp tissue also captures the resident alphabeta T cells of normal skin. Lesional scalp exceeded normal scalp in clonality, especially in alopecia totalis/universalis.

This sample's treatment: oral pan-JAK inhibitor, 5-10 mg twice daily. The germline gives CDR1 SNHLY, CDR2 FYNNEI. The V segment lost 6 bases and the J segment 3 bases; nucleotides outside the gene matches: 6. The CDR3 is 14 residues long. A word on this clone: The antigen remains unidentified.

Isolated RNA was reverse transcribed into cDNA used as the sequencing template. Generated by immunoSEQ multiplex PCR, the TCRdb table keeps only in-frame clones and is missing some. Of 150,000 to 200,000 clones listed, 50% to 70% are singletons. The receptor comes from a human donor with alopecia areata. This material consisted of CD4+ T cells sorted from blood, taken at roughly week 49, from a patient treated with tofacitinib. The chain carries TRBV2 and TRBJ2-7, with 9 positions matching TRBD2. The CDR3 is CASRERGAIYEQYF. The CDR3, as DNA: TGTGCCAGCAGAGAGCGGGGGGCCATCTACGAGCAGTACTTC.